A selection of T cell receptor beta chains follows, all from one sample in a study of T cell responses to AZD1222 COVID-19 vaccine. Produced via immunoSEQ multiplex PCR; TCRdb's table is partial and in-frame only. The repertoire has 100,000 to 150,000 clones, 85% to 90% of them found once; the top ten carry around 17%. The sample consisted of peripheral blood, taken 28 days after the second AZD1222 dose. Every receptor here comes from an adult who received the AZD1222 COVID-19 vaccine. The CDR3 runs from the conserved cysteine through the conserved F or W. Each record gives: V gene, clone size, CDR3 length, D gene, J gene, CDR3 protein, CDR3 DNA. The D gene is left open where the match is weak. Not all rows give a size; the values are once, few, many and, for expanded clones, a class.

>TRBV6-5|-|12|TRBD1|TRBJ1-1
CASSQRTGEAFF
TGTGCCAGCAGTCAAAGGACAGGAGAAGCTTTCTTT
>TRBV10-1|-|13|-|TRBJ2-2
CASSRFSDGDLFF
TGCGCCAGCAGCCGCTTTTCGGACGGGGATCTGTTTTTT
>TRBV24-1|-|13|TRBD1|TRBJ1-5
CATMEGAGKPQHF
TGTGCCACCATGGAGGGGGCCGGGAAGCCCCAGCATTTT
>TRBV18|-|16|TRBD1|TRBJ1-3
CASSQNRGPSGNTIYF
TGTGCCAGCTCACAGAACAGGGGGCCTTCTGGAAACACCATATATTTT
>TRBV6-5|few|13|-|TRBJ1-2
CASSYPGSYGYTF
TGTGCCAGCAGTTATCCGGGATCCTATGGCTACACCTTC
>TRBV9|-|17|-|TRBJ1-3
CASSVGGGPSSGNTIYF
TGTGCCAGCAGCGTAGGGGGTGGACCGAGCTCTGGAAACACCATATATTTT
>TRBV12-5|-|15|-|TRBJ2-5
CASGLSQGGGETQYF
TGTGCTAGTGGTTTGTCACAGGGGGGGGGAGAGACCCAGTACTTC
>TRBV6-5|once|15|-|TRBJ1-2
CASSYVGGPNYGYTF
TGTGCCAGCAGTTACGTTGGGGGCCCGAACTATGGCTACACCTTC
>TRBV11-3|-|14|-|TRBJ2-3
CASSFGRPPDTQYF
TGTGCCAGCAGCTTTGGTCGACCCCCAGATACGCAGTATTTT
>TRBV19|-|15|TRBD1|TRBJ1-3
CASSKQGASGNTIYF
TGTGCCAGTAGTAAGCAGGGGGCATCCGGAAACACCATATATTTT
>TRBV6-2/TRBV6-3|-|15|-|TRBJ2-2
CASSYSQTGTGELFF
TGTGCCAGCAGTTACTCTCAAACCGGGACCGGGGAGCTGTTTTTT
>TRBV5-1|-|14|-|TRBJ2-7
CASSLGGTAYEQYF
TGCGCCAGCAGCTTAGGCGGGACAGCGTACGAGCAGTACTTC
>TRBV11-3|few|13|-|TRBJ1-1
CASSWKPNTEAFF
TGTGCCAGCAGCTGGAAACCGAACACTGAAGCTTTCTTT
>TRBV5-6|-|12|-|TRBJ1-2
CASSLEGLGYTF
TGTGCCAGCAGCTTGGAAGGGCTTGGCTACACCTTC
>TRBV9|-|14|TRBD1|TRBJ1-1
CASSEQAGTAEAFF
TGTGCCAGCAGTGAACAGGCCGGGACAGCTGAAGCTTTCTTT
>TRBV7-9|-|15|-|TRBJ1-1
CASSSPAPGNTEAFF
TGTGCCAGCAGCTCCCCCGCCCCGGGGAACACTGAAGCTTTCTTT
>TRBV30|-|19|-|TRBJ2-4
CAWRDKQMYLSKTKNIQYF
TGTGCCTGGAGGGACAAACAGATGTACCTCTCGAAGACCAAAAACATTCAGTACTTC
>TRBV7-2|-|14|TRBD1|TRBJ1-2
CASSLVQGADGYTF
TGTGCCAGCAGCTTAGTTCAGGGGGCGGATGGCTACACCTTC
>TRBV9|-|16|TRBD1|TRBJ2-1
CASSVSYKGAISEQFF
TGTGCCAGCAGCGTATCGTATAAGGGGGCTATCTCTGAGCAGTTCTTC
>TRBV24-1|-|18|-|TRBJ2-6
CATSDPPGLSPGANVLTF
TGTGCCACCAGTGACCCGCCAGGGTTGAGCCCTGGGGCCAACGTCCTGACTTTC
>TRBV6-2/TRBV6-3|-|14|TRBD2|TRBJ2-7
CASSYLAGSYEQYF
TGTGCCAGCAGTTACTTAGCGGGGTCCTACGAGCAGTACTTC
>TRBV2|-|17|TRBD2|TRBJ2-1
CARTLAGQSSSYNEQFF
TGTGCCAGAACTCTAGCGGGTCAATCCAGCTCCTACAATGAGCAGTTCTTC
>TRBV18|-|14|TRBD1|TRBJ1-1
CASSPPLGTDEAFF
TGTGCCAGCTCACCACCGTTGGGGACAGATGAAGCTTTCTTT
>TRBV29-1|-|11|-|TRBJ1-2
CSVGGGEGYTF
TGCAGCGTGGGAGGCGGAGAGGGCTACACCTTC
>TRBV28|-|14|-|TRBJ1-2
CASSLATEVYGYTF
TGTGCCAGCAGTTTGGCAACCGAGGTCTATGGCTACACCTTC
>TRBV4-1|-|16|-|TRBJ1-4
CASSQGLRQTNEKLFF
TGCGCCAGCAGCCAAGGGTTAAGACAAACTAATGAAAAACTGTTTTTT
>TRBV6-2/TRBV6-3|-|15|-|TRBJ1-5
CASSDGGNSNQPQHF
TGTGCCAGCAGTGACGGAGGAAATAGCAATCAGCCCCAGCATTTT
>TRBV7-8|-|12|-|TRBJ2-7
CASSLGTYEQYF
TGTGCCAGCAGCTTAGGGACCTACGAGCAGTACTTC
>TRBV2|-|15|TRBD1|TRBJ2-1
CASSEGTGVSYEQFF
TGTGCCAGCAGTGAAGGTACAGGGGTAAGTTATGAGCAGTTCTTC
>TRBV30|-|15|TRBD1|TRBJ1-5
CAWSVGDRVYQPQHF
TGTGCCTGGAGTGTAGGCGACAGGGTGTATCAGCCCCAGCATTTT
>TRBV7-2|once|15|TRBD2|TRBJ2-5
CASSLLRGGQETQYF
TGTGCCAGCAGCTTACTTAGGGGAGGGCAAGAGACCCAGTACTTC
>TRBV6-4|-|16|-|TRBJ1-3
CASILSGQSSGNTIYF
TGTGCCAGCATCCTCTCTGGACAGAGCTCTGGAAACACCATATATTTT
>TRBV11-2|-|14|-|TRBJ1-1
CASSPAGVGTEAFF
TGTGCCAGCAGCCCGGCGGGGGTTGGCACTGAAGCTTTCTTT
>TRBV13|-|18|TRBD1|TRBJ2-2
CASSPRSGGQGITGELFF
TGTGCCAGCAGCCCGAGAAGCGGGGGACAGGGGATTACCGGGGAGCTGTTTTTT
>TRBV4-1|-|18|TRBD1|TRBJ1-4
CASSMEGQGIRSGEKLFF
TGCGCCAGCAGCATGGAGGGACAGGGGATAAGGTCAGGTGAAAAACTGTTTTTT
>TRBV10-1|-|13|-|TRBJ2-1
CASSENQVYEQFF
TGCGCCAGCAGTGAGAACCAGGTCTATGAGCAGTTCTTC
>TRBV18|-|14|-|TRBJ1-1
CASSPRTANTEAFF
TGTGCCAGCTCACCAAGGACGGCGAACACTGAAGCTTTCTTT
>TRBV5-1|few|18|-|TRBJ1-4
CASSLGRNTGRLNEKLFF
TGCGCCAGCAGCTTGGGGCGTAATACAGGGCGACTGAATGAAAAACTGTTTTTT
>TRBV3-1/TRBV3-2|-|15|-|TRBJ2-1
CASSQGPSRANEQFF
TGTGCCAGCAGCCAAGGCCCCTCCAGGGCCAATGAGCAGTTCTTC
>TRBV9|-|18|-|TRBJ1-6
CASSVGGAAKTRYSPLHF
TGTGCCAGCAGCGTAGGGGGGGCTGCGAAAACTCGATATTCACCCCTCCACTTT
>TRBV19|-|14|-|TRBJ1-1
CARPRIGRNTEAFF
TGTGCCAGACCCCGTATCGGGAGAAACACTGAAGCTTTCTTT
>TRBV4-2|-|15|-|TRBJ2-7
CASSQAIAASYEQYF
TGTGCCAGCAGCCAAGCTATAGCGGCCTCCTACGAGCAGTACTTC
>TRBV3-1/TRBV3-2|-|14|-|TRBJ2-6
CASSRLSGANVLTF
TGTGCCAGCAGCCGCCTCTCTGGGGCCAACGTCCTGACTTTC
>TRBV6-1|-|15|-|TRBJ1-5
CASSELFGNNQPQHF
TGTGCCAGCAGTGAATTGTTTGGAAATAATCAGCCCCAGCATTTT
>TRBV6-4|-|11|-|TRBJ2-2
CASSETGELFF
TGTGCCAGCAGCGAGACCGGGGAGCTGTTTTTT
>TRBV9|-|17|TRBD2|TRBJ2-2
CASSVLAGGPYTGELFF
TGTGCCAGCAGCGTATTGGCGGGGGGGCCTTACACCGGGGAGCTGTTTTTT
>TRBV7-3|-|15|TRBD1|TRBJ1-5
CASSFTGGFNQPQHF
TGTGCCAGCAGCTTCACAGGGGGATTCAATCAGCCCCAGCATTTT
>TRBV30|-|17|-|TRBJ2-7
CAWSKERVYSTPYEQYF
TGTGCCTGGAGTAAAGAGCGGGTCTATTCCACGCCCTACGAGCAGTACTTC